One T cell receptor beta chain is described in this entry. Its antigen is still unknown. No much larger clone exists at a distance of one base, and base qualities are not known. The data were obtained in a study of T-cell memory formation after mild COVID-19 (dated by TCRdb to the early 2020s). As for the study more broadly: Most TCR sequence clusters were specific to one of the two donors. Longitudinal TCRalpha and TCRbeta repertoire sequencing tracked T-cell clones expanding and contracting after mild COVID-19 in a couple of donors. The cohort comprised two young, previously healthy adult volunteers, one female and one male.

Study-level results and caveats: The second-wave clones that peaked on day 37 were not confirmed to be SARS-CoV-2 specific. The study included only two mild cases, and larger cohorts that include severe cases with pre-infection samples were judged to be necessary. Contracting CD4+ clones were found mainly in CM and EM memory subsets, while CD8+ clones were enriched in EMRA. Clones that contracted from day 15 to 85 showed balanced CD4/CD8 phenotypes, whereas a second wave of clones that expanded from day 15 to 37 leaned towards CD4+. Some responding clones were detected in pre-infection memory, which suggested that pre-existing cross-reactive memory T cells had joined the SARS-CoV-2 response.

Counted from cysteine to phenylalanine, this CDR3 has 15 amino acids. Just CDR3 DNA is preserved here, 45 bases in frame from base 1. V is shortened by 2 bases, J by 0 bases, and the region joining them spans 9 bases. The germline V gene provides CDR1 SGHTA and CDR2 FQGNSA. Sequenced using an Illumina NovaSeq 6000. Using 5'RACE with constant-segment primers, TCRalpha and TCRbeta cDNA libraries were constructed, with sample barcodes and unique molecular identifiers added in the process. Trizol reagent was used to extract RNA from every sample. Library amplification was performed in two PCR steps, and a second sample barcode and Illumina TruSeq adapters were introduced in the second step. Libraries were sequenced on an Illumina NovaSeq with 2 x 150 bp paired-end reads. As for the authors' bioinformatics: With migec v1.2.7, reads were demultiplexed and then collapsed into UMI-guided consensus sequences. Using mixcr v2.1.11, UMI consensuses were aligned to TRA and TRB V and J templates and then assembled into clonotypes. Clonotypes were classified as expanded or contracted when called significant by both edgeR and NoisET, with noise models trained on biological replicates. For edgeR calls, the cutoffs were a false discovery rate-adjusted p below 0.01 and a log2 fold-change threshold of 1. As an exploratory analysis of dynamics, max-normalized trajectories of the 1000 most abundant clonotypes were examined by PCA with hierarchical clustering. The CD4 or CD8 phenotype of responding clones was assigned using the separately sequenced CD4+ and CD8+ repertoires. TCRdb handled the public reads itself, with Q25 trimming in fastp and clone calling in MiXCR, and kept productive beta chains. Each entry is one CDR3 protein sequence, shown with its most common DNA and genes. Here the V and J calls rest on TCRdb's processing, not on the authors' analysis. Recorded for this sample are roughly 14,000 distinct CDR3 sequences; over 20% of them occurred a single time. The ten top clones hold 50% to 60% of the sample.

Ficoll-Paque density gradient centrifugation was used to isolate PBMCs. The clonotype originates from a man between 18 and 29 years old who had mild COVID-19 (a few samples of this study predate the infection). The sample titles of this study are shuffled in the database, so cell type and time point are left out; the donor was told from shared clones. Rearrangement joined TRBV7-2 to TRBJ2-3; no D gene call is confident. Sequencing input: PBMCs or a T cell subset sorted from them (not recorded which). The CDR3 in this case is CASSLQSVSTDTQYF. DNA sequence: TGTGCCAGCAGCTTACAAAGCGTTAGCACAGATACGCAGTATTTT.